This TCR beta chain was observed in a study of glioma-infiltrating T cells after dendritic cell vaccination. V was clipped by 4 bases and J by 7 bases, with 13 bases between them. CDR1 and CDR2 (germline): SGHTA, FQGNSA. CDR3 length: 13 residues. Sequencing was performed with immunoSEQ multiplex PCR; in TCRdb, only in-frame clones are kept and a portion is missing. The sample lists around 100,000 clones, around four fifths occurring once. Sample time point: after dendritic cell vaccination, including at tumor progression/relapse. The sequenced sample was blood, obtained after dendritic cell vaccination. The sequence was collected from a human donor with glioblastoma. This chain joins TRBV7-2 and TRBJ1-2; D is perhaps TRBD1 (5 bases). CDR3: CASSSGYLPGYTF. The CDR3 coding sequence is TGTGCCAGCAGCTCAGGGTATCTGCCTGGCTACACCTTC.